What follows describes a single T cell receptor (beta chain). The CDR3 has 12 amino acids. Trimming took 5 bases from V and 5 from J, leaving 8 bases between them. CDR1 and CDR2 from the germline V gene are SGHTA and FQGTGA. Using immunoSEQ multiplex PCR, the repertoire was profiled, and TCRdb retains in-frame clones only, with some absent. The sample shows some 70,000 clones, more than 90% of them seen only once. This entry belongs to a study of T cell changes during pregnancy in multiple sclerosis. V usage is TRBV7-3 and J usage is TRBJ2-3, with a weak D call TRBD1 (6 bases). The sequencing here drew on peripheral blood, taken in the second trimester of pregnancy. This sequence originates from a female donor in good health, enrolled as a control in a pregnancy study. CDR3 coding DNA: TGTGCCAGCAGCCTACAGGGAGATACGCAGTATTTT. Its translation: CASSLQGDTQYF. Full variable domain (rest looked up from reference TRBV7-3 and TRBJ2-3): GAGVSQTPSNKVTEKGKYVELRCDPISGHTALYWYRQSLGQGPEFLIYFQGTGAADDSGLPNDRFFAVRPEGSVSTLKIQRTERGDSAVYLCASSLQGDTQYFGPGTRLTVL.